This T cell receptor (beta chain) appears in the sequencing data of a study of blood T cell repertoires in COVID-19. Study details: Samples of COVID-19 (acute and convalescent) were obtained from the United States, Italy and Spain.

CDR1 MNHEY and CDR2 SVGAGI come from the germline V gene. The V gene lost 9 bases and the J gene lost 2 bases, with 17 bases spanning the gap. CDR3 length: 14 residues. Patients from Seattle were sampled longitudinally, starting during active infection. How the authors handled the data: Estimates of nucleated cell counts were drawn from the amplification of reference gene primers. Sequencing used immunoSEQ multiplex PCR; TCRdb keeps in-frame clones, though not all of them. The V and J calls and clone size come from that table; D and trimming were worked out from the DNA. The data hold 100,000 to 150,000 clones, with more than 80% observed a single time.

The TCR originated in a woman of 80 years or more with COVID-19, enrolled during active disease. Sequenced input: peripheral blood. The V and J genes are TRBV6-5 and TRBJ2-7, with D possibly being TRBD2 (6 bases). The CDR3: CASLRAGDTYEQYF. CDR3 nucleotides: TGTGCCAGTCTTAGAGCGGGCGACACCTACGAGCAGTACTTC.